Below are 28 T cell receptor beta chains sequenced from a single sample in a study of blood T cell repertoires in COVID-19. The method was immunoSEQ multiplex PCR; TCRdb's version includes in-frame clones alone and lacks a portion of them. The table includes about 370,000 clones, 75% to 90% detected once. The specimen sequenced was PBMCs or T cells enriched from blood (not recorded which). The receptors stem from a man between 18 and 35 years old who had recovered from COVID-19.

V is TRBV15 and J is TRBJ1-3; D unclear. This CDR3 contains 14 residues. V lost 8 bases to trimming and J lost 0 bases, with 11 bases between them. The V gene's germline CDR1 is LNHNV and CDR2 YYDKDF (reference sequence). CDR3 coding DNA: TGTGCCACCCGCGCGGCACACTCTGGAAACACCATATATTTT. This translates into CATRAAHSGNTIYF. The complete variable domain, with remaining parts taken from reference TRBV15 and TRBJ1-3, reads DAMVIQNPRYQVTQFGKPVTLSCSQTLNHNVMYWYQQKSSQAPKLLFHYYDKDFNNEADTPDNFQSRRPNTSFCFLDIRSPGLGDTAMYLCATRAAHSGNTIYFGEGSWLTVV.

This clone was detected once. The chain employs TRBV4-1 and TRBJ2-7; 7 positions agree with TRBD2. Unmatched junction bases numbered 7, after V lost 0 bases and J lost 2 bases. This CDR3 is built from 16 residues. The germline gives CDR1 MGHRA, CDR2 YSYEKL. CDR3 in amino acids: CASSQDFLAATYEQYF. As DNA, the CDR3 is TGCGCCAGCAGCCAAGATTTCCTAGCGGCTACCTACGAGCAGTACTTC.

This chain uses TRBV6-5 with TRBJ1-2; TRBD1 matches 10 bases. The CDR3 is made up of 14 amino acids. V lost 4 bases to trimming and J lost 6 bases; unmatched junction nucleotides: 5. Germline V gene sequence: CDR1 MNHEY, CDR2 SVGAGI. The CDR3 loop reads CASSSWDRGNGYTF. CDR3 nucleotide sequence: TGTGCCAGCAGTTCTTGGGACAGGGGAAATGGCTACACCTTC.

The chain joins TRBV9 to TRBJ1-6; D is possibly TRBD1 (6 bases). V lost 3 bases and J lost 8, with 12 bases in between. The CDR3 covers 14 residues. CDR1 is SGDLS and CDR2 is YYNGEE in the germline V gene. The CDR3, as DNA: TGTGCCAGCAGCGATCTACAGGGATATTCACCCCTCCACTTT. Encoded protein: CASSDLQGYSPLHF.

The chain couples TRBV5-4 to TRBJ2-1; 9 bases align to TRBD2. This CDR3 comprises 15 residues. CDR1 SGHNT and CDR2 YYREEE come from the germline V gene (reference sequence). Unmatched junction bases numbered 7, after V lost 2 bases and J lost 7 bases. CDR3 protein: CASSLGTSSTNEQFF. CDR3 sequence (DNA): TGTGCCAGCAGCTTAGGGACTAGCTCCACAAATGAGCAGTTCTTC.

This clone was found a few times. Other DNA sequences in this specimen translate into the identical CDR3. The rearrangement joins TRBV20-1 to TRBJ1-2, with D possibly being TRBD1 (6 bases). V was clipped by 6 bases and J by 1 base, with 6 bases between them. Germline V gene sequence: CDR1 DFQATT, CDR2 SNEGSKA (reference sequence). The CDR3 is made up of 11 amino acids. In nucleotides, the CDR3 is TGCAGTGCAGGGGGTAACTATGGCTACACCTTC. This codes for CSAGGNYGYTF.

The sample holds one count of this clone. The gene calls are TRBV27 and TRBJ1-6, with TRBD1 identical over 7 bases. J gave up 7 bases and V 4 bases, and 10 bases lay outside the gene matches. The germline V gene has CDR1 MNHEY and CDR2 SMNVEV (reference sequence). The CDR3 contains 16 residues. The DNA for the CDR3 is TGTGCCAGCAGTTCCAAACCCGACAGGGCGAATTCACCCCTCCACTTT. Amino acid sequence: CASSSKPDRANSPLHF.

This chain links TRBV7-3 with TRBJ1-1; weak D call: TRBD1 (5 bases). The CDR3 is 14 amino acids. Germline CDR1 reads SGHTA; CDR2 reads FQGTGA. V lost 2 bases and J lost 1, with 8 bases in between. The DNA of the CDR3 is TGTGCCAGCAGCTTAGGGGGGGAGAACACTGAAGCTTTCTTT. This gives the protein CASSLGGENTEAFF.

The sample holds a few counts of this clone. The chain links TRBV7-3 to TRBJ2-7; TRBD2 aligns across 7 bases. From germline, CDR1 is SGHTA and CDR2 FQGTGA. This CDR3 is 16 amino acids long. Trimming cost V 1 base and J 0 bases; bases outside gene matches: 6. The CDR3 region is CASSLIFASGSYEQYF. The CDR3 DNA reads TGTGCCAGCAGCTTAATCTTTGCTAGCGGCTCCTACGAGCAGTACTTC. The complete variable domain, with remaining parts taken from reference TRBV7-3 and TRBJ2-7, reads GAGVSQTPSNKVTEKGKYVELRCDPISGHTALYWYRQSLGQGPEFLIYFQGTGAADDSGLPNDRFFAVRPEGSVSTLKIQRTERGDSAVYLCASSLIFASGSYEQYFGPGTRLTVT.

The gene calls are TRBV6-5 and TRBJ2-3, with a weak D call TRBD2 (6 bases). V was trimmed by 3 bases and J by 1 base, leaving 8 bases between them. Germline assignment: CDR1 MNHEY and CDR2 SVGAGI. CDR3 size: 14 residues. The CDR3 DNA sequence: TGTGCCAGCAGTTATTCGGGGGGCACAGATACGCAGTATTTT. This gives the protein CASSYSGGTDTQYF.

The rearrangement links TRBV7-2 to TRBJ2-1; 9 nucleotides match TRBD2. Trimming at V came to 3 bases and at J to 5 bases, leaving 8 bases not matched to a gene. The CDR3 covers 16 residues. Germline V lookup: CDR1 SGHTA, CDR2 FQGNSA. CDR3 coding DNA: TGTGCCAGCAGCTTCCATGGTAGCGGGAGAAACAATGAGCAGTTCTTC. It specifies CASSFHGSGRNNEQFF.

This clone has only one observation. The CDR3 region is CASSQDPGTGVGQPQHF. CDR3 nucleotides: TGCGCCAGCAGCCAAGATCCTGGCACAGGGGTTGGACAGCCCCAGCATTTT. The chain has TRBV4-1 and TRBJ1-5, with 7 bases aligning to TRBD1. Trimming at V came to 0 bases and at J to 7 bases, leaving 12 bases not matched to a gene. The CDR3 runs 17 residues. Germline assignment: CDR1 MGHRA and CDR2 YSYEKL.

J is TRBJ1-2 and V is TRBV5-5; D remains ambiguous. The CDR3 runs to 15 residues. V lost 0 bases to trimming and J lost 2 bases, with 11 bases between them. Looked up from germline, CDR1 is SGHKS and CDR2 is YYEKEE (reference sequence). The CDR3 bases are TGTGCCAGCAGCTTGGTTCGTTCAGAAAACTATGGCTACACCTTC. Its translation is CASSLVRSENYGYTF.

In DNA, the CDR3 is TGTGCCAGTAGTATCGGAGGGAGGGCGGGTGAAGCTTTCTTT. It is translated as CASSIGGRAGEAFF. The chain employs TRBV19 and TRBJ1-1, with D hard to call. Trimming left V 3 bases short and J 7 bases short, with 15 bases between. The CDR3 totals 14 residues. CDR1 is LNHDA, CDR2 SQIVND, per germline (reference sequence).

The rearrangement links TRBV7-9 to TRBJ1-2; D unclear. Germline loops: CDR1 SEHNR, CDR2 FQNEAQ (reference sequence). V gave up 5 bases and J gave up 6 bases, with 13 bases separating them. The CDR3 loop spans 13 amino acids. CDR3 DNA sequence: TGTGCCAGCAGCGCCTACACGGGAGATGGCTACACCTTC. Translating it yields CASSAYTGDGYTF. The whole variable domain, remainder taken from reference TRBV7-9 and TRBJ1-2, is DTGVSQNPRHKITKRGQNVTFRCDPISEHNRLYWYRQTLGQGPEFLTYFQNEAQLEKSRLLSDRFSAERPKGSFSTLEIQRTEQGDSAMYLCASSAYTGDGYTFGSGTRLTVV.

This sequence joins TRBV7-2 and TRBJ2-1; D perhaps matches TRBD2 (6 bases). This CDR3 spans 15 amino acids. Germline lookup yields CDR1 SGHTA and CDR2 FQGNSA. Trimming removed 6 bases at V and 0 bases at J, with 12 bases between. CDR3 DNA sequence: TGTGCCAGCAGTCGGGACTCCAGCTCCTACAATGAGCAGTTCTTC. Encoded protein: CASSRDSSSYNEQFF.

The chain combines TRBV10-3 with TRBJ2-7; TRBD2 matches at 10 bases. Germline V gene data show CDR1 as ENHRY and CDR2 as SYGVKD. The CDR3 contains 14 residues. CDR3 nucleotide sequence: TGTGCCATCAGTGAGTCTCCAGGACTAGCGGAGTTTTTGGTC. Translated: CAISESPGLAEFLV.

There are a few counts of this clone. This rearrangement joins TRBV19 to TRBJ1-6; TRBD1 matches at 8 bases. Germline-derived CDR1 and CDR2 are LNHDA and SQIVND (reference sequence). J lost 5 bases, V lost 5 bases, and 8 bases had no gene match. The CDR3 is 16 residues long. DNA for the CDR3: TGTGCCAGTAGTTGGCGACCGGGACAGGATAATTCACCCCTCCACTTT. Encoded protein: CASSWRPGQDNSPLHF.

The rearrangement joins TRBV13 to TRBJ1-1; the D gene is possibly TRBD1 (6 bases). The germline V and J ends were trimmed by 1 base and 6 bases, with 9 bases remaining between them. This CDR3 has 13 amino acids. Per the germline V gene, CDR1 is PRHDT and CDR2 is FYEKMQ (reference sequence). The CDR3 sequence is CASSLEQGAEAFF. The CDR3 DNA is TGTGCCAGCAGCTTAGAACAGGGCGCTGAAGCTTTCTTT.

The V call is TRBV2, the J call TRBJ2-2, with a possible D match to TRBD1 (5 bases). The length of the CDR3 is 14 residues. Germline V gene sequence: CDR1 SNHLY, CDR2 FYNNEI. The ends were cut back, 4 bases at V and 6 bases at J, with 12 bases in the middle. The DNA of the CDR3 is TGTGCCAGCAGTGCCCGAACAGGTTCCGGGGAGCTGTTTTTT. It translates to CASSARTGSGELFF.

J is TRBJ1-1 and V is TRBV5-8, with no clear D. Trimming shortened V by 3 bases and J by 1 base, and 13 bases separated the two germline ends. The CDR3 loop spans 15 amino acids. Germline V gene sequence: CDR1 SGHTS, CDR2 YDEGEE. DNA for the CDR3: TGTGCCAGCAGCTCTCGACGGGAGAGGAACACTGAAGCTTTCTTT. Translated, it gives CASSSRRERNTEAFF.

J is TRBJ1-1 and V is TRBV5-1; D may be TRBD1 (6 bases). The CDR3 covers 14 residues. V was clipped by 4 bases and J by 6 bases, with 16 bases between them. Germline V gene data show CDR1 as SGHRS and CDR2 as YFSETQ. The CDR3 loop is CASSANLGQPEAFF. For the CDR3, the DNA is TGCGCCAGCAGCGCAAATTTAGGACAGCCTGAAGCTTTCTTT.

CDR3 amino acids: CASSQRDRKAFF. The CDR3 region has the DNA TGTGCCAGCAGCCAACGGGACAGAAAAGCTTTCTTT. This sequence joins TRBV3-1 (or the pseudogene TRBV3-2) and TRBJ1-1; 7 positions agree with TRBD1. With 2 bases clipped from V and 9 bases from J, the junction kept 3 bases outside the gene matches. The CDR3 is 12 amino acids. Germline V gives CDR1 LGHDT, CDR2 YNNKEL (reference sequence).

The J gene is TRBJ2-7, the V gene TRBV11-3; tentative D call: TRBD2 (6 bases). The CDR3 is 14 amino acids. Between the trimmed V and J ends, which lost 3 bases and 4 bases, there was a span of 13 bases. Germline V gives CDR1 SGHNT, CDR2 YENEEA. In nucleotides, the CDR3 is TGTGCCAGCAGCTTTGGAGGGGAAGGGTACGAGCAGTACTTC. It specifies CASSFGGEGYEQYF. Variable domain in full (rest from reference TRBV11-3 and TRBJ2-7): EAGVVQSPRYKIIEKKQPVAFWCNPISGHNTLYWYLQNLGQGPELLIRYENEEAVDDSQLPKDRFSAERLKGVDSTLKIQPAELGDSAVYLCASSFGGEGYEQYFGPGTRLTVT.

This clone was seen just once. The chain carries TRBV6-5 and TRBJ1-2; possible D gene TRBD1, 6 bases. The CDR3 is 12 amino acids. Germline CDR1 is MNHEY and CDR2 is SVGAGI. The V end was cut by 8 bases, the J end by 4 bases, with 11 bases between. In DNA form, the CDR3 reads TGTGCCAGCGGGACACCCTCCTATGGCTACACCTTC. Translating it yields CASGTPSYGYTF.

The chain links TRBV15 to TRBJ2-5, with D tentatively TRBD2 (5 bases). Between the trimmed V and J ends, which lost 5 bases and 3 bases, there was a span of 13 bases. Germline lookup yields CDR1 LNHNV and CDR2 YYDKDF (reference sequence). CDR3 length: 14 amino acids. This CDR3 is CATSARDFKETQYF. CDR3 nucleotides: TGTGCCACCAGCGCCCGGGATTTCAAAGAGACCCAGTACTTC.

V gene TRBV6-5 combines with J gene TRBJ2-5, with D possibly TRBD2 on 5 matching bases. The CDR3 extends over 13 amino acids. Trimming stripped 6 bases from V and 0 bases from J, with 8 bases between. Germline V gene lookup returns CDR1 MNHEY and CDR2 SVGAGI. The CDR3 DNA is TGTGCCAGCAGATCCGGGGACCAAGAGACCCAGTACTTC. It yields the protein CASRSGDQETQYF.

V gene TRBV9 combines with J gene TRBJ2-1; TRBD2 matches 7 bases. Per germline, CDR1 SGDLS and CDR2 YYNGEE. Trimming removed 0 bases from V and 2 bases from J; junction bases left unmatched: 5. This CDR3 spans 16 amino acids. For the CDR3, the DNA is TGTGCCAGCAGCGTAGAAGGGGCGGGGGCCTACAATGAGCAGTTCTTC. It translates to CASSVEGAGAYNEQFF.